This record concerns one T cell receptor (beta chain) sequence. The study recruited people aged roughly 18 to 95 years across more than 20 US areas. The data were taken from a study of blood T cell repertoires in COVID-19. At the level of the study: Italy, Spain and the United States were the sources of the convalescent and acute COVID-19 samples.

Germline V gene data show CDR1 as SNHLY and CDR2 as FYNNEI. V was pared by 4 bases and J by 6 bases, with 5 bases of the junction left unmatched. The CDR3 consists of 14 residues. Clones were sequenced by immunoSEQ multiplex PCR, and TCRdb holds only the in-frame ones, with some missing. The data hold about 310,000 clones, with about nine tenths observed a single time. The gene calls are TRBV2 and TRBJ1-5, with 8 bases identical to TRBD1. This clonotype was sampled from a woman between 40 and 55 years old who had recovered from COVID-19. The sequenced material came from PBMCs or T cells enriched from blood (not recorded which). The DNA for the CDR3 is TGTGCCAGCAGTGCTGACAGGGGAAGTCAGCCCCAGCATTTT. Protein product: CASSADRGSQPQHF.